The clone carrying this TCR beta chain was recorded once. The data originate from a study of graft-versus-host responses after intestinal transplantation. Study information: Each patient got anti-thymocyte globulin induction, then tacrolimus and steroids for two to four years. Study-level results: Early post-transplant declines in HvG were associated with peak levels of circulating GvH clones.

Responders (approximately 200,000, CFSE-labeled) were co-plated with approximately 200,000 irradiated, violet-dye-labeled stimulators. The CDR3 loop spans 12 amino acids. Deletions cut 4 bases from V and 9 bases from J, with 10 bases between. CDR1 LGHNA and CDR2 YNFKEQ come from the germline V gene. Clones were read by immunoSEQ multiplex PCR, and TCRdb kept only the in-frame ones, dropping some. The data hold about 7,200 clones, with more than 30% observed a single time. The chain has TRBV4-2 and TRBJ2-1; D is unresolved. The receptor's source is a human patient who was an organ donor for intestinal transplantation. Source: alloreactive CD4+ T cells from a mixed lymphocyte reaction culture, taken before transplantation. Noted subset: CFSE-low proliferating T cells sorted from roughly six-day pre-transplant mixed lymphocyte reaction (GvH or HvG direction). CDR3 sequence reads: CASSPRLTEQFF. The CDR3 DNA follows: TGTGCCAGCAGCCCACGACTTACTGAGCAGTTCTTC.